This T cell receptor beta chain is from a study of blood T cell repertoires in COVID-19. About the study: Acute and convalescent COVID-19 samples came from the United States, Italy and Spain. PBMCs, B-cell-depleted T cells, or T cells were the source of the cDNA or gDNA that made up the material.

The germline gives CDR1 SGHAT, CDR2 FQNNGV. V lost 1 base to trimming and J lost 1 base, with 10 bases between them. The CDR3 runs 15 residues. Methods used by the authors: Reference gene primer amplification gave nucleated cell count estimates. Profiling relied on immunoSEQ multiplex PCR, and the TCRdb table lists in-frame clones only, not all of them. The V and J calls and clone size were taken over from that table, and D and trimming were inferred from the DNA. The table has about 30,000 clones, about 85% seen once. V and J are TRBV11-2 and TRBJ1-2, with D unresolved. Sequencing was carried out using peripheral blood. The TCR comes from a human donor in a cohort sampled during active COVID-19. The CDR3 nucleotides read TGTGCCAGCAGCTTAGTGGCAGGCTTTAACTATGGCTACACCTTC. Protein product: CASSLVAGFNYGYTF.